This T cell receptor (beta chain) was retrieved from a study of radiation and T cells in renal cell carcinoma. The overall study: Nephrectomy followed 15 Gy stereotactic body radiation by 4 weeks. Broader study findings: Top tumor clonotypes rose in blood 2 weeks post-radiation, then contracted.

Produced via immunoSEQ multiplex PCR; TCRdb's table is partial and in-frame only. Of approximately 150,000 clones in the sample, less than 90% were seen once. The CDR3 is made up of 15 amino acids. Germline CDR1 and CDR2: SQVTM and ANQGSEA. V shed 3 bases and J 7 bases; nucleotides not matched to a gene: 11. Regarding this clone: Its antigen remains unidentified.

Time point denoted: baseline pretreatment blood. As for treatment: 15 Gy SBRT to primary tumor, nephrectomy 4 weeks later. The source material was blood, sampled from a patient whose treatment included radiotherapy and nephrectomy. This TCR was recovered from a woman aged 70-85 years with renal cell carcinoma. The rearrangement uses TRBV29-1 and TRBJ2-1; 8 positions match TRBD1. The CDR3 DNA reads TGCAGCGTTGAGGGCCCGGCAGGGGGCAGAAATGAGCAGTTCTTC. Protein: CSVEGPAGGRNEQFF.